Following are 3 T cell receptor beta chains from one sample sequenced in a study of shared clonotypes between healthy human individuals. Profiling relied on immunoSEQ multiplex PCR, and the TCRdb table lists in-frame clones only, not all of them. This sample has 650,000 to 750,000 clones, with 72% found just once. The specimen was memory CD4+ T cells sorted from blood. The subset: CD45RA-negative fraction. These receptors were collected from a woman aged 25 to 39 in good health.

The table lists this clone with a count of one. The rearrangement uses TRBV27 and TRBJ1-2; D is undetermined. Germline CDR1 is MNHEY and CDR2 is SMNVEV (reference sequence). This CDR3 has 14 amino acids. The germline V and J ends were trimmed by 2 bases and 2 bases, with 9 bases remaining between them. The CDR3 region has the DNA TGTGCCAGCAGTTTAAGTTGGACCAACTATGGCTACACCTTC. As protein: CASSLSWTNYGYTF.

V usage is TRBV28 and J usage is TRBJ2-5; no firm D call. V was trimmed by 6 bases and J by 11 bases, leaving 16 bases between them. The CDR3 has 12 residues. CDR1 and CDR2 from the germline V gene are MDHEN and SYDVKM. CDR3 bases: TGTGCCAGCAGCCCCACGGGTCAAAGGCAGTACTTC. Residues: CASSPTGQRQYF.

The gene calls are TRBV28 and TRBJ1-1, with TRBD1 matching 7 bases. The germline CDR1 and CDR2 sequences are MDHEN and SYDVKM. V was pared by 5 bases and J by 7 bases, with 1 base of the junction left unmatched. CDR3 length: 11 residues. CDR3 loop: CASSNRGEAFF. The CDR3 DNA is TGTGCCAGCAGTAACAGGGGTGAAGCTTTCTTT.